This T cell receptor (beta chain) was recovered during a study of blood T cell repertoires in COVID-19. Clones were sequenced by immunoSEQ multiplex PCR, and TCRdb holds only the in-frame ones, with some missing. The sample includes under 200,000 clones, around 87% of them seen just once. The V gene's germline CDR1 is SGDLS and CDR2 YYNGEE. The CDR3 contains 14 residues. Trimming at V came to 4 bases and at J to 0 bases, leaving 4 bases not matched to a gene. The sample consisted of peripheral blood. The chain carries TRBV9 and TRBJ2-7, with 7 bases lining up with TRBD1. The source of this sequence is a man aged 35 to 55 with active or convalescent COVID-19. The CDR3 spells CASSFRTGSYEQYF. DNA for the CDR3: TGTGCCAGCAGCTTTAGGACAGGCTCCTACGAGCAGTACTTC.